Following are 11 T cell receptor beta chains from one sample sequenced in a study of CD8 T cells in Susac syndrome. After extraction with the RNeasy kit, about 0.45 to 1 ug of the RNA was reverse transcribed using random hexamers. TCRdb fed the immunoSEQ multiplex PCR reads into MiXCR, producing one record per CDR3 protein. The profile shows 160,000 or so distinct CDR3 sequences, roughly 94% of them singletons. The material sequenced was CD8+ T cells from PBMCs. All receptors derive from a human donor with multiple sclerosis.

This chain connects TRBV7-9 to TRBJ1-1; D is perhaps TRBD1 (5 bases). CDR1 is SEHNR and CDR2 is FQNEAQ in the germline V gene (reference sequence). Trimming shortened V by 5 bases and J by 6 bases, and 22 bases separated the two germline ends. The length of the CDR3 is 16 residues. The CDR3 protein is CASSPSQGRRMPEAFF. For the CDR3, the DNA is TGTGCCAGCAGCCCAAGTCAGGGACGCAGGATGCCTGAAGCTTTCTTT.

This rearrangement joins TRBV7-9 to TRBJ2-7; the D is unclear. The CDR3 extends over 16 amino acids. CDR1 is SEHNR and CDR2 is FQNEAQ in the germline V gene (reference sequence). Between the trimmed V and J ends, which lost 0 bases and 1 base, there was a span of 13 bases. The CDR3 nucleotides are TGTGCCAGCAGCTTAGCGTCGTGGAGCGAGTCCTACGAGCAGTACTTC. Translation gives CASSLASWSESYEQYF.

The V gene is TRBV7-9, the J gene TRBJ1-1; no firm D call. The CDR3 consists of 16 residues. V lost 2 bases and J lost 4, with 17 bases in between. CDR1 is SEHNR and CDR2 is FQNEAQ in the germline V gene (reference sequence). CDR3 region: CASSLILAPAATEAFF. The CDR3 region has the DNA TGTGCCAGCAGCTTAATCCTGGCCCCTGCAGCCACTGAAGCTTTCTTT.

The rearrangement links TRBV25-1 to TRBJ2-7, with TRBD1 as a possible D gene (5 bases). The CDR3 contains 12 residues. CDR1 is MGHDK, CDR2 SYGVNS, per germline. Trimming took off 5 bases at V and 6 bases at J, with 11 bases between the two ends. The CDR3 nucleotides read TGTGCCAGCAGTAGGACATCACTCGAGCAGTACTTC. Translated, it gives CASSRTSLEQYF.

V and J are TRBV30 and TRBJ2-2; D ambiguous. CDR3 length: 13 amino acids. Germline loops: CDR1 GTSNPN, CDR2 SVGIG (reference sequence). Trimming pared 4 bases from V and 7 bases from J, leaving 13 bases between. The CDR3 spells CAWMGLSGGELFF. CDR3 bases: TGTGCCTGGATGGGTCTCTCTGGCGGGGAGCTGTTTTTT.

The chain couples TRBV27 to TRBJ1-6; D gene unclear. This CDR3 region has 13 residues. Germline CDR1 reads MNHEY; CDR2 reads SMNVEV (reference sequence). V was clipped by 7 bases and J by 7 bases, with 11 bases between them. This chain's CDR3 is CASTTLGNSPLHF. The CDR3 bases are TGTGCCAGCACCACCCTGGGAAATTCACCCCTCCACTTT.

The CDR3 reads CASSSSPSYEQYF. The DNA for the CDR3 is TGTGCCAGCAGTTCGTCCCCTTCCTACGAGCAGTACTTC. The rearrangement links TRBV13 to TRBJ2-7, with D hard to call. V lost 6 bases, J lost 1 base, and 10 bases lay in between. This CDR3 contains 13 residues. Germline loops: CDR1 PRHDT, CDR2 FYEKMQ (reference sequence).

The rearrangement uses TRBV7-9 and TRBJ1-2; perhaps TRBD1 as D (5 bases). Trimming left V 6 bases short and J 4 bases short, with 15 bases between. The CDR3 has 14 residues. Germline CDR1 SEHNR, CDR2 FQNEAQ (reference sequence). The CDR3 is CASRPRGTGYGYTF. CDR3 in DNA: TGTGCCAGCAGACCTAGGGGTACCGGCTATGGCTACACCTTC.

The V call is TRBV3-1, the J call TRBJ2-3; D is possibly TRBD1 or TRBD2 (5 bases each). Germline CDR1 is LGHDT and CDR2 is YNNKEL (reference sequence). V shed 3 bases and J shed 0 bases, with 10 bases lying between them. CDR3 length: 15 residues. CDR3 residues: CASSQGTGSTDTQYF. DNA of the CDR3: TGTGCCAGCAGCCAGGGGACGGGTAGCACAGATACGCAGTATTTT.

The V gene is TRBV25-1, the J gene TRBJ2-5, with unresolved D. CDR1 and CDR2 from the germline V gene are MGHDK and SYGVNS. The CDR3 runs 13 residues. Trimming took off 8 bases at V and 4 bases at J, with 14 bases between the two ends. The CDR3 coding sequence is TGTGCCAGCGGTTGGGCAGACGGAGAGACCCAGTACTTC. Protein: CASGWADGETQYF.

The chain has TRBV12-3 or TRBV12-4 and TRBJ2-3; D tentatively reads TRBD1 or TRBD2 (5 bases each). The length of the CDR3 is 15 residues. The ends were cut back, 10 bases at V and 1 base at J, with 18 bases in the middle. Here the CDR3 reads CAITPRGVRTDTQYF. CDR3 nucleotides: TGTGCCATCACCCCCAGAGGGGTCCGCACAGATACGCAGTATTTT.